The TCR beta chain under discussion was sequenced for a study of blood T cell repertoires in COVID-19. Sequenced by immunoSEQ multiplex PCR; TCRdb stores in-frame clones only, minus some. The table lists about 76,000 clones, roughly 85% of them singletons. The count of this clone is one. Germline trimming cut 7 bases from V and 6 bases from J; bases unmatched to any gene: 8. CDR3 length equals 14 residues. Germline values: CDR1 SGHDT, CDR2 YYEEEE. Enrolled during active infection, Seattle patients were then followed longitudinally. Sequenced input: peripheral blood. The receptor was isolated from a man aged 45-65 years with COVID-19, enrolled during active disease. The chain couples TRBV5-6 to TRBJ1-2, with TRBD1 identical over 11 bases. Written as DNA, the CDR3 is TGTGCCAGCGGCCGGGACAGGGGGTGGGATGGCTACACCTTC. Encoded protein: CASGRDRGWDGYTF.